Below, one TCR beta chain is given with its context. These data belong to a study of blood T cell repertoires in COVID-19. About the research overall: The analysed material was cDNA or gDNA that came from T cells, B-cell-depleted T cells, or PBMCs.

Cohort 3 donors were reported recovered after two negative PCRs, clearance, or symptom resolution. Germline CDR1 reads MDHEN; CDR2 reads SYDVKM. Deletions cut 6 bases from V and 1 base from J, with 9 bases between. The CDR3 contains 14 residues. Clones were read by immunoSEQ multiplex PCR, and TCRdb kept only the in-frame ones, dropping some. The data contain a few hundred thousand clones, about nine tenths of them singletons. This chain connects TRBV28 to TRBJ2-2; unclear D gene. The receptor comes from a woman between 18 and 29 years old who had recovered from COVID-19. Sequencing was done on a sample of PBMCs or T cells enriched from blood (not recorded which). The DNA for the CDR3 is TGTGCCAGCAGCCTTCTTAAGAACACCGGGGAGCTGTTTTTT. Amino acid sequence: CASSLLKNTGELFF.